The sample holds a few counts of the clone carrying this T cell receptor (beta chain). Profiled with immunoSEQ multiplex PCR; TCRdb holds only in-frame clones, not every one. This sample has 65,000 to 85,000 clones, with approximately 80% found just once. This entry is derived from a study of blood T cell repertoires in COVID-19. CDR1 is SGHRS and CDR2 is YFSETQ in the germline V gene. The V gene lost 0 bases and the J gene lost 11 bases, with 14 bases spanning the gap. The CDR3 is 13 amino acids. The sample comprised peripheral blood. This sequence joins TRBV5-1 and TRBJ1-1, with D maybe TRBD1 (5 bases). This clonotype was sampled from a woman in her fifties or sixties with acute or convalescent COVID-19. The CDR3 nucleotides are TGCGCCAGCAGCTTGGAACAGGACCGTGACGCTTTCTTT. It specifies CASSLEQDRDAFF.